Here is one T cell receptor (beta chain) with its context. This clonotype was observed at least ten times. Its antigen is currently not known. Base qualities are not recorded, but no much larger clone differs from it by a single base. The sample originates from a study of T-cell reconstitution after alpha-beta-depleted transplantation in children (dated by TCRdb to about 2016). General notes on the study: Using TCR repertoire profiling, the study followed T-cell immune reconstitution in a quantitative way in children after TCRalphabeta/CD19-depleted allogeneic hematopoietic cell transplantation.

The method behind the library was PCR. Sequencer: Illumina HiSeq 2500. Molecular barcoding was employed in the preparation of TCR libraries, with unique molecular identifiers being used to normalize TCRbeta repertoire quantification. TCRdb reworked the public reads: Q25 trimming with fastp, MiXCR clone assembly, productive beta chains retained. One record per CDR3 amino acid sequence lists the most common genes and DNA. This sample gives 240,000 or so distinct CDR3 sequences in total; about 12% of them show up just once. Clones ranked in the top ten supply over 2.5% of the sample. In the germline V gene (reference sequence), CDR1 corresponds to SGHAT and CDR2 to FQDESV. The CDR3, cysteine through phenylalanine, is 18 amino acids long. The entry retains the CDR3 DNA only, 54 bases that are in frame from base 1. A distance of 22 bases separates the germline ends of V and J, which lose 4 bases and 4 bases respectively.

The sequence was collected from a human donor who donated a stem cell graft to a child with acute lymphoblastic leukemia. Sequencing used PBMCs from the stem cell graft donor, obtained from the stem cell graft. The V and J segments used are TRBV11-1 and TRBJ2-2; D gene: possibly TRBD2, on 7 matching bases. The nucleotide sequence is given as TGTGCCAGCAGCTCTTGGTATCGTCGGGGGGCGCCCACCGGGGAGCTGTTTTTT. Its protein product is CASSSWYRRGAPTGELFF.